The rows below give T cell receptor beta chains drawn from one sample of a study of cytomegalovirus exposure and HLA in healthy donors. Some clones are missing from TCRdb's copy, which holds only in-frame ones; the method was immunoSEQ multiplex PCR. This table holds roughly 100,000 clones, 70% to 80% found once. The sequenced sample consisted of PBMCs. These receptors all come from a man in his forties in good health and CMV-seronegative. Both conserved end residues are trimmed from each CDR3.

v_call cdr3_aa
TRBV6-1 ASSVGTDSTYEQY
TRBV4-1 ASSLGWVDTIY
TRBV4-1 ASSQGDREGGYT
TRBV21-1 ASSKGTGGNQPQH
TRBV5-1 ASSLGGTGYFGEAF
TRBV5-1 ASSLGGQVGNTIY
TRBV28 ASRVTGDYGYT
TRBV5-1 ASSPGTGNTGELF
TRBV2 ASLTGAGANVLT
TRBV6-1 ASSDIWSGFYNSPLH
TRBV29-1 SVEDPRAGYYGYT
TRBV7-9 ASSLAGGQGSYEQY
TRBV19 ASSRDRGDYGYT
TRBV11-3 ASSQGDRHYEQY
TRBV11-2 ASSLERVQETQY
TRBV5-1 ASSLEMASGTHYEQY
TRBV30 AWSVAGPTEAF
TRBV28 ASTSGGASTDTQY
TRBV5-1 ASREGLAGAHY
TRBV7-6 ASSLWIRGNTGELF
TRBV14 ASSQRGRQDTQY
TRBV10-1 ASSESKTGQETQY
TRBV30 AWKNSGSVYGYT
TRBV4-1 ASSQAGLAGGLYEQY
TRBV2 ASSTAGGPGELF
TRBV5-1 ASSINSGLETQY
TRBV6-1 ASSALAGALTDTQY